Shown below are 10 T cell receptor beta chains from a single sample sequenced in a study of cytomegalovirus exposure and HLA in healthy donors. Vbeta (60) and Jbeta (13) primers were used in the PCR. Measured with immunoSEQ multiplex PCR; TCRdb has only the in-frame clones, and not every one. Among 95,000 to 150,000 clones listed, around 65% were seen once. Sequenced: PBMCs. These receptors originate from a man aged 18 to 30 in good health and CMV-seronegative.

The CDR3 DNA reads TGTGCCAGTAGTATAGGCGGACTGGCCCCTCTTGGAGATACGCAGTATTTT. It yields the protein CASSIGGLAPLGDTQYF. V gene TRBV19 combines with J gene TRBJ2-3; maybe TRBD2 (5 bases). Germline V gives CDR1 LNHDA, CDR2 SQIVND (reference sequence). This CDR3 is 17 amino acids long. V was trimmed by 1 base and J by 5 bases, leaving 19 bases between them.

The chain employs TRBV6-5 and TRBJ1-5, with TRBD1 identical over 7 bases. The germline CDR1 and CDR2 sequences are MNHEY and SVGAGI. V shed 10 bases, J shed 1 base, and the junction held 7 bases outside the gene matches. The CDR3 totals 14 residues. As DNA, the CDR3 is TGTGCCACCCACAGGGGCGGGAGCAATCAGCCCCAGCATTTT. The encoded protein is CATHRGGSNQPQHF.

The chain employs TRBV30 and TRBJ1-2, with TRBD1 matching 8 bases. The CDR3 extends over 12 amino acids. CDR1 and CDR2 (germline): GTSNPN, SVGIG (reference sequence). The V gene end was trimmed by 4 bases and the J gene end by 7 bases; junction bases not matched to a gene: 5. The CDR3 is CAWKETGVGYTF. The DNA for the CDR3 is TGTGCCTGGAAAGAGACAGGGGTTGGCTACACCTTC.

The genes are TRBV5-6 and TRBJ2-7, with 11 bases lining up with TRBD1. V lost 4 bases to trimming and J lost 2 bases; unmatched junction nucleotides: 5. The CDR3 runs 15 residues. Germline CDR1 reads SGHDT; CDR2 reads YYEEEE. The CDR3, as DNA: TGTGCCAGCAGCATTGAGGGACAGGGGGCCTACGAGCAGTACTTC. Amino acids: CASSIEGQGAYEQYF.

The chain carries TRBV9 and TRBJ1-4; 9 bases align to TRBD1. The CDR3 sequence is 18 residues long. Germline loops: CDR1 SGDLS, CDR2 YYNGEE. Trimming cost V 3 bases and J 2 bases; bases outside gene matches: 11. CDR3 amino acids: CASSGIDRGVATNEKLFF. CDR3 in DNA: TGTGCCAGCAGCGGGATCGACAGGGGGGTCGCGACTAATGAAAAACTGTTTTTT.

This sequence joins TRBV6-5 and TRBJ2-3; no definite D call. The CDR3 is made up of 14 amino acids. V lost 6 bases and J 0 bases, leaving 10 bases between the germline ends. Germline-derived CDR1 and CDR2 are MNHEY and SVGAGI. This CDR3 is CASSDTASTDTQYF. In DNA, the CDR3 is TGTGCCAGCAGCGACACCGCTAGCACAGATACGCAGTATTTT.

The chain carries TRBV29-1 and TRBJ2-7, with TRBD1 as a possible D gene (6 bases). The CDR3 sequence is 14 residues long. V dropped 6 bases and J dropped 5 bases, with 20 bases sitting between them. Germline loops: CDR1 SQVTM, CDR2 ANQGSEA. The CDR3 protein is CSVDRGRGFDEQYF. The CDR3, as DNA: TGCAGCGTAGACCGGGGAAGGGGGTTCGACGAGCAGTACTTC.

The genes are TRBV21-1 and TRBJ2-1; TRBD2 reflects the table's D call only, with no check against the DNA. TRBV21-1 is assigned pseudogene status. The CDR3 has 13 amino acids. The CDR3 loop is CASSKDRAYGQFF. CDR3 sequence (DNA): TGTGCCAGCAGCAAAGATAGAGCATATGGGCAGTTCTTC.

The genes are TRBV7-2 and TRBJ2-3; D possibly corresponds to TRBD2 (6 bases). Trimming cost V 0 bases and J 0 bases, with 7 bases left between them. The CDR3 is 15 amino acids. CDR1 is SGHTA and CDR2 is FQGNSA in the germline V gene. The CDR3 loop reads CASSLASGSTDTQYF. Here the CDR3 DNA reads TGTGCCAGCAGCTTAGCCAGCGGGAGCACAGATACGCAGTATTTT.

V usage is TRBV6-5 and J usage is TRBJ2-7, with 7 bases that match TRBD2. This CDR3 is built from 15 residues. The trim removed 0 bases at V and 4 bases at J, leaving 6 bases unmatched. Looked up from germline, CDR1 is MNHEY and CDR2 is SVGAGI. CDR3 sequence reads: CASSYSASGGYEQYF. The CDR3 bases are TGTGCCAGCAGTTACTCAGCTAGCGGAGGGTACGAGCAGTACTTC.